Below, 2 T cell receptor delta chains from the same sample are listed, as sequenced in a study of γδ T cells in repeated Plasmodium falciparum infection. TCRdb re-called the multiplex PCR reads through CATT. The sample yields around 57,000 delta-chain clones, over 1.5% seen once. Bulk repertoires came from Vgamma9/Vdelta2+ or Vdelta2-negative gammadelta T cells flow-sorted from PBMC. Sequences were obtained from gamma-delta T cells from blood. These receptors were collected from a pool of human donors (malaria-infected and uninfected, not separated).

This clone was counted many times. TCRdb's protein for this DNA is that of a much larger clone and differs from the translation at residue 5, likely a read error; the protein shown is the DNA translation. The chain is built from TRDV1 and TRDJ1; the D gene is possibly TRDD3 (5 bases). The V end was cut by 4 bases, the J end by 0 bases, with 18 bases between. Germline V gene sequence: CDR1 TSWWSYY, CDR2 QGS. The CDR3 totals 17 residues. CDR3 amino acids: CALGGPPHWPNTDKLIF. CDR3 DNA: TGTGCTCTTGGGGGACCGCCACACTGGCCCAACACCGATAAACTCATCTTT.

In regard to this clone: The protein held in TCRdb is that of a much larger clone and does not match this DNA's translation at residue 17, likely because of a read error; the protein shown is translated from the DNA. The chain carries TRDV2 and TRDJ1; 8 positions match TRDD3. TCRdb supplies no J gene; here it was assigned by aligning the nucleotide sequence to germline. Germline loops: CDR1 GEAIGNYY, CDR2 EKD. The CDR3 length is 20 residues. CDR3 DNA sequence: TGTGCCTGTGACACCGAAGACAGGTTGACTGGGGGTCCACACACCGATAGACTCATCTTT. Protein product: CACDTEDRLTGGPHTDRLIF.